The present entry profiles one TCR beta chain with its context. These data originate in a study of blood T cell repertoires in COVID-19. Study as a whole: From T cells, B-cell-depleted T cells, or PBMCs came the material, which was cDNA or gDNA.

In the authors' workflow: From reference gene primer amplification, estimates of nucleated cell counts were derived. Using immunoSEQ multiplex PCR, the repertoire was profiled, and TCRdb retains in-frame clones only, with some absent. D and trimming were read from the DNA, whereas the V and J calls and clone size are those reported in that table. The sample has some 220,000 clones, approximately 85% seen once. From germline, CDR1 is SGHTA and CDR2 FQGNSA. V lost 4 bases to trimming and J lost 5 bases; unmatched junction nucleotides: 9. The CDR3 is 15 residues long. The sample taken for sequencing was peripheral blood. This TCR came from a man aged 50-59 years who had recovered from COVID-19. The gene calls are TRBV7-2 and TRBJ1-1, with 8 bases aligning to TRBD1. CDR3 sequence reads: CASSSRQGLRTEAFF. The CDR3 DNA is TGTGCCAGCAGCTCGCGACAGGGGTTGAGGACTGAAGCTTTCTTT.